These T cell receptor beta chains were read from a single sample in a study of T cells in Graves' hyperthyroidism and ophthalmopathy. Via MiXCR, TCRdb re-called the multiplex PCR reads, giving one row per CDR3 protein. The sample has 500,000 to 550,000 distinct CDR3 sequences, around 20% seen once. Material for sequencing was blood. All receptors come from a young man with Graves' hyperthyroidism. The CDR3 runs from the conserved cysteine through the conserved F or W. D genes are given only for firm matches. Size is stated for part of the rows, as once, few or many counts, or as a class when the clone is expanded.

j_call clone_size v_call d_call cdr3_nt cdr3_aa
TRBJ1-2 - TRBV12-3/TRBV12-4 - TGTGCCAGCAGTCCCGGGAGTCGGATGGGCGGCTACACCTTC CASSPGSRMGGYTF
TRBJ2-7 many TRBV5-1 - TGTGCCAGCAGCTTAAAGGGAAGCTCCTACGAGCAGTACTTC CASSLKGSSYEQYF
TRBJ1-5 many TRBV6-1 - TGTGCCAGCAGTAGGAGCACAGGGCGGAATCAGCCCCAGCATTTT CASSRSTGRNQPQHF
TRBJ2-7 many TRBV28 - TGTGCCAGCAGATCGCCATCCTACGAGCAGTACTTC CASRSPSYEQYF
TRBJ2-5 few TRBV9 - TGTGCCAGCAGCGTAGACACCACACAAGAGACCCAGTACTTC CASSVDTTQETQYF
TRBJ1-1 many TRBV28 - TGTGCCAGCAGTTCTCCTCGGGCGGCCGCACACCCTGAAGCTTTCTTT CASSSPRAAAHPEAFF
TRBJ2-7 few TRBV11-2 TRBD1 TGTGCCAGCAGCTTAGAAGCGGACAGGCGAACCTACGAGCAGTACTTC CASSLEADRRTYEQYF
TRBJ1-5 - TRBV28 - TGTGCCAGCAGTTTATGGGGGGGCGGCGGCAATCAGCCCCAGCATTTT CASSLWGGGGNQPQHF
TRBJ1-1 once TRBV24-1 - TGTGCCACCCAGGACAGTAACACTGAAGCTTTCTTT CATQDSNTEAFF
TRBJ2-2 few TRBV11-2 TRBD1 TGTGCCAGCAGCTGGACAGGGGGCAAGGGGGAGCTGTTTTTT CASSWTGGKGELFF
TRBJ1-1 many TRBV7-8 - TGTGCCAGCAGCCAAAAGCTAGGGGTCACTGAAGCTTTCTTT CASSQKLGVTEAFF
TRBJ2-7 - TRBV6-1 TRBD2 TGTGCCAGCAGTGGACTAGCGGGGGTTGAAGTATACGAGCAGTACTTC CASSGLAGVEVYEQYF
TRBJ2-1 - TRBV7-2 TRBD2 TGTGCCAGCAGCTTAAGCGGGAGGCAGGACAATGAGCAGTTCTTC CASSLSGRQDNEQFF
TRBJ2-5 few TRBV20-1 TRBD1 TGCAGTGCAACGGGACAGGGGAGTGTAGAGACCCAGTACTTC CSATGQGSVETQYF
TRBJ2-5 - TRBV11-1 - TGTGCCAGCAGCTTAGCCGTAGCGGCCTACCAAGAGACCCAGTACTTC CASSLAVAAYQETQYF
TRBJ2-2 - TRBV15 - TGTGCCACCAGCAGAGATCTCGCGAGGGTGAACACCGGGGAGCTGTTTTTT CATSRDLARVNTGELFF
TRBJ2-2 many TRBV6-1 TRBD1 TGTGCCAGTAAACAGGGGCCCTTCACCGGGGAGCTGTTTTTT CASKQGPFTGELFF
TRBJ2-5 - TRBV20-1 TRBD2 TGCAGTGCCACACGGACTAGCGGGGGGGAGCGGGAGACCCAGTACTTC CSATRTSGGERETQYF